The 14 T cell receptor beta chains listed next were all sequenced from one sample in a study of identical twins. Each CDR3 protein gets one entry after TCRdb re-called the 5' RACE reads with MiXCR. The table shows around 490,000 distinct CDR3 sequences, with roughly 13% occurring only once. These data also featured in a second study, about yellow fever vaccine responses in identical twins.

The sequencing input was CD4+ T cells sorted from blood. The receptors were sampled from a woman between 18 and 30 years old in good health.

The chain combines TRBV3-1 with TRBJ2-2; 8 bases match TRBD2. Germline assignment: CDR1 LGHDT and CDR2 YNNKEL (reference sequence). V lost 4 bases and J lost 5; bases outside the gene matches: 9. The CDR3 sequence is 16 residues long. The CDR3 reads CASSRRTSRATGELFF. DNA for the CDR3: TGTGCCAGCAGCCGAAGGACTAGCCGAGCTACCGGGGAGCTGTTTTTT.

This clonotype was counted ten times or more. The chain couples TRBV6-2 or TRBV6-3 to TRBJ2-3, with 8 bases aligning to TRBD2. V lost 5 bases, J lost 0 bases, and 7 bases stayed unmatched. The CDR3 totals 16 residues. Germline V gene data show CDR1 as MNHEY and CDR2 as SVGEGT. CDR3 DNA sequence: TGTGCCAGCAGTCTCGGAATAGCGGGAAGCACAGATACGCAGTATTTT. This translates into CASSLGIAGSTDTQYF.

Only a few counts were recorded for this clonotype. The rearrangement links TRBV28 to TRBJ2-3; perhaps TRBD1 as D (6 bases). CDR1 MDHEN and CDR2 SYDVKM come from the germline V gene. This CDR3 comprises 15 residues. The ends were cut back, 2 bases at V and 1 base at J, with 10 bases in the middle. In DNA form, the CDR3 reads TGTGCCAGCAGTTTACCGGCAGGGGGCACAGATACGCAGTATTTT. Protein sequence: CASSLPAGGTDTQYF.

The sample holds many counts of this clonotype. This chain links TRBV18 with TRBJ2-7; 10 nucleotides match TRBD1. The CDR3 runs 15 residues. CDR1 is KGHSH, CDR2 LQKENI, per germline. Trimming took 6 bases from V and 5 from J; bases not matched to a gene: 10. In DNA, the CDR3 is TGTGCCAGCTCCATCAATGTGGGGACAGGGGACGAGCAGTACTTC. Amino acids: CASSINVGTGDEQYF.

The CDR3 coding sequence is TGTGCCAGCTCACAAAGGGCGGACTATGGAAACACCATATATTTT. Protein sequence: CASSQRADYGNTIYF. The chain has TRBV18 and TRBJ1-3; D ambiguous. V lost 4 bases, J lost 3 bases, and 13 bases lay in between. Germline loops: CDR1 KGHSH, CDR2 LQKENI. CDR3 length: 15 residues.

CDR3 loop: CASSQALLGGVGEKLFF. The CDR3 nucleotides read TGTGCCAGCAGCCAAGCACTCCTGGGGGGCGTCGGTGAAAAACTGTTTTTT. V and J are TRBV3-1 and TRBJ1-4; a possible D gene is TRBD1 (6 bases). CDR1 LGHDT and CDR2 YNNKEL come from the germline V gene (reference sequence). The CDR3 consists of 17 residues. Trimming stripped 1 base from V and 7 bases from J, with 19 bases between.

The chain employs TRBV9 and TRBJ2-6; 7 nucleotides agree with TRBD1. From germline, CDR1 is SGDLS and CDR2 YYNGEE. The CDR3 consists of 15 residues. V trimming: 3 bases; J trimming: 2 bases; junction bases outside the gene matches: 2. The CDR3 sequence is CASSGQGPGANVLTF. CDR3 bases: TGTGCCAGCAGCGGACAGGGCCCTGGGGCCAACGTCCTGACTTTC.

This clonotype was observed a few times. The gene calls are TRBV6-6 and TRBJ2-7; tentative D call: TRBD1 (5 bases). Deletions cut 6 bases from V and 3 bases from J, with 9 bases between. The CDR3 loop spans 12 amino acids. Germline CDR1 reads MNHNY; CDR2 reads SVGAGI (reference sequence). CDR3 in amino acids: CASRQDNYEQYF. The CDR3 region has the DNA TGTGCCAGCAGACAGGACAACTACGAGCAGTACTTC.

The chain links TRBV20-1 to TRBJ2-7, with 7 bases aligning to TRBD2. Germline CDR1 and CDR2: DFQATT and SNEGSKA (reference sequence). The CDR3 is 11 residues long. The CDR3 loop reads CRVGGAYEQYF. The CDR3 coding sequence is TGCAGGGTGGGGGGGGCCTACGAGCAGTACTTC.

V is TRBV9 and J is TRBJ2-3, with D uncertain. V was clipped by 1 base and J by 6 bases, with 9 bases between them. CDR1 is SGDLS, CDR2 YYNGEE, per germline. The length of the CDR3 is 13 residues. In nucleotides, the CDR3 is TGTGCCAGCAGCGTAATAGGTGCGGATACGCAGTATTTT. As protein: CASSVIGADTQYF.

Only a few counts were recorded for this clonotype. The rearrangement links TRBV7-3 to TRBJ1-1, with a tentative D call TRBD1 (6 bases). The germline gives CDR1 SGHTA, CDR2 FQGTGA. The CDR3 spans 14 residues. Trimming shortened V by 5 bases and J by 1 base, and 11 bases separated the two germline ends. CDR3 DNA: TGTGCCAGCAGCCCAAGACAGGCGAACACTGAAGCTTTCTTT. Translating it yields CASSPRQANTEAFF.

About this clonotype: A junction boundary mismatches the germline segment, possibly from a read error. V gene TRBV5-1 combines with J gene TRBJ2-7, with D perhaps matching TRBD2 (6 bases). This CDR3 is built from 14 residues. Germline lookup yields CDR1 SGHRS and CDR2 YFSETQ. The CDR3 nucleotides read TGCGCCAGCGGGCTCCGGGACTTCTCCAACGAGCAGTACTTC. This sequence encodes CASGLRDFSNEQYF.

This chain links TRBV29-1 with TRBJ2-2, with unresolved D. CDR1 and CDR2 from the germline V gene are SQVTM and ANQGSEA. Trimming cost V 6 bases and J 7 bases, with 9 bases left between them. CDR3 length equals 11 residues. CDR3 residues: CSVGNNGELFF. CDR3 DNA sequence: TGCAGCGTGGGGAATAACGGGGAGCTGTTTTTT.

This clonotype occurred many times. This sequence joins TRBV29-1 and TRBJ2-3; D might be TRBD2 (5 bases). CDR1 and CDR2 from the germline V gene are SQVTM and ANQGSEA. V lost 3 bases and J 2 bases, leaving 12 bases between the germline ends. The CDR3 covers 14 residues. The DNA of the CDR3 is TGCAGCGTTGATACAGCGGCCTACACAGATACGCAGTATTTT. Translated: CSVDTAAYTDTQYF.